What follows describes a single T cell receptor (beta chain). The antigen is unknown. The data stem from a study of T-cell memory formation after mild COVID-19. Study observations and caveats: Contracting clones from day 15 to 85 showed balanced CD4/CD8; later expanders favored CD4+.

The V gene lost 6 bases and the J gene lost 0 bases, with 12 bases spanning the gap. The CDR3 covers 15 residues. Germline loops: CDR1 MNHEY, CDR2 SMNVEV (reference sequence). Constant-segment primers and 5'RACE yielded cDNA libraries for TCR alpha and TCR beta, each carrying sample barcodes and UMIs. TCRdb used MiXCR to reprocess the 5' RACE reads, holding one entry per CDR3 protein. The table includes roughly 150,000 distinct CDR3 sequences, roughly 13% detected once. The sample taken for sequencing was PBMCs or a T cell subset sorted from them (not recorded which). The chain is built from TRBV27 and TRBJ1-3, with D perhaps matching TRBD1 (5 bases). The sequence came from a man aged 18 to 30 who had mild COVID-19 (a few samples of this study predate the infection). Cell type and time point are not known. The CDR3 here is CASRAGGDSGNTIYF. CDR3 nucleotide sequence: TGTGCCAGCAGGGCTGGGGGGGACTCTGGAAACACCATATATTTT.